This entry lists 10 T cell receptor beta chains sequenced from one sample in a study of T cell repertoires in cytomegalovirus infection. TCRdb recomputed calls from the reads with MiXCR, one row per CDR3 protein. Of over 450,000 distinct CDR3 sequences listed, around 11% are singletons. What was sequenced was PBMCs. The receptors were sampled from a human donor in good health (CMV status not recorded). Some clones in this sample may be carry-over from other donors' samples.

This clonotype was recorded at least ten times. The chain carries TRBV6-5 and TRBJ1-1; 7 positions match TRBD1. CDR1 is MNHEY and CDR2 is SVGAGI in the germline V gene. The V and J ends lost 4 bases and 6 bases, in that order; junction bases with no gene match: 11. The CDR3 sequence is 15 residues long. The CDR3 loop reads CASSFITGAKAEAFF. In DNA, the CDR3 is TGTGCCAGCAGTTTCATTACAGGGGCTAAGGCTGAAGCTTTCTTT.

Ten or more counts support this clonotype. The chain recombines TRBV7-8 with TRBJ1-2; perhaps TRBD1 as D (5 bases). The CDR3 sequence is 15 residues long. Germline assignment: CDR1 SGHVS and CDR2 FQNEAQ. Between the trimmed V and J ends, which lost 3 bases and 4 bases, there was a span of 15 bases. CDR3 residues: CASSFDTLGLYGYTF. The CDR3 nucleotides are TGTGCCAGCAGCTTCGACACCTTGGGGCTCTATGGCTACACCTTC.

This clonotype was seen a handful of times. The genes are TRBV20-1 and TRBJ2-2; tentative D call: TRBD2 (6 bases). Per the germline V gene, CDR1 is DFQATT and CDR2 is SNEGSKA (reference sequence). V shed 0 bases and J shed 1 base, with 12 bases lying between them. This CDR3 is 16 amino acids long. For the CDR3, the DNA is TGCAGTGCTAGAGATGGGGGGACCGTGAACACCGGGGAGCTGTTTTTT. This sequence encodes CSARDGGTVNTGELFF.

The table lists this clonotype with many counts. The CDR3 here is CASSSQNPDTQYF. The DNA of the CDR3 is TGTGCCAGCAGCTCCCAGAATCCTGATACGCAGTATTTT. The rearrangement links TRBV7-2 to TRBJ2-3; D gene uncertain. Germline CDR1 reads SGHTA; CDR2 reads FQGNSA. The V and J ends lost 4 bases and 6 bases respectively, with 11 bases between them. The CDR3 has 13 residues.

This clonotype was observed a handful of times. J is TRBJ1-1 and V is TRBV29-1; unclear D gene. Germline V gives CDR1 SQVTM, CDR2 ANQGSEA. Trimming cost V 4 bases and J 1 base, with 10 bases left between them. CDR3 length: 13 residues. CDR3 residues: CSVGANGNTEAFF. CDR3 bases: TGCAGCGTTGGAGCGAACGGGAACACTGAAGCTTTCTTT.

The chain recombines TRBV18 with TRBJ1-6; D gene ambiguous. Trimming stripped 0 bases from V and 5 bases from J, with 8 bases between. The CDR3 runs 15 residues. Germline V lookup: CDR1 KGHSH, CDR2 LQKENI. The CDR3 here is CASSPPGGHNSPLHF. CDR3 sequence (DNA): TGTGCCAGCTCACCACCCGGCGGCCATAATTCACCCCTCCACTTT.

A remark on this clonotype: This could be a read error, since a much larger clone is one nucleotide away. The CDR3 carries no conserved terminal phenylalanine or tryptophan, so it likely arises from a read error. The rearrangement uses TRBV6-2 or TRBV6-3 and TRBJ2-7; possibly TRBD1 or TRBD2 for D (5 bases each). CDR1 is MNHEY, CDR2 SVGEGT, per germline. This CDR3 region has 14 residues. The V gene lost 0 bases and the J gene lost 2 bases, with 8 bases spanning the gap. CDR3 nucleotides: TGTGCCAGCAGTTACTCCGGGACGGCCTACGAGCAGTACTCC. Residues: CASSYSGTAYEQYS.

This chain connects TRBV28 to TRBJ1-5; D remains unclear. The CDR3 totals 11 residues. Germline CDR1 MDHEN, CDR2 SYDVKM. Trimming took 8 bases from V and 0 from J, leaving 2 bases between them. The DNA of the CDR3 is TGTGCCAGCTGTAGCAATCAGCCCCAGCATTTT. Protein sequence: CASCSNQPQHF.

The count of this clonotype is one. The V gene is TRBV4-1, the J gene TRBJ2-3; 14 bases agree with TRBD2. J was trimmed by 9 bases and V by 8 bases; bases with no gene match: 19. CDR1 is MGHRA and CDR2 is YSYEKL in the germline V gene. This CDR3 spans 18 amino acids. CDR3 sequence reads: CASAPGLAGVLAQWTQYF. CDR3 DNA: TGCGCCAGCGCACCGGGACTAGCGGGAGTCCTGGCACAGTGGACGCAGTATTTT.

This clonotype has ten or more counts. The genes are TRBV5-1 and TRBJ2-1, with 9 bases lining up with TRBD2. This CDR3 has 13 amino acids. V dropped 0 bases and J dropped 15; count of bases not matched to a gene: 7. From germline, CDR1 is SGHRS and CDR2 YFSETQ. The CDR3 DNA reads as TGCGCCAGCAGCTTGGAAGTAGCGGGAGAGGCGTTCTTC. Translation: CASSLEVAGEAFF.